A single sample is the source of the 27 T cell receptor beta chains below, sequenced in a study of shared clonotypes between healthy human individuals. Libraries were prepared by immunoSEQ multiplex PCR; TCRdb keeps only in-frame clonotypes and omits some of them. The sample gives 550,000 to 650,000 clones, approximately 96% of which show up once; more than 0.085% is in the top ten. Only CD45RO-negative cells positively selected for CCR7 counted as naive CD8 cells, so terminally differentiated effector memory CD45RA+ cells were excluded. Specimen: naive CD8+ T cells sorted from blood. Receptors were obtained from a woman aged 30 to 39 in good health.

The chain links TRBV27 to TRBJ1-1; tentatively, D is TRBD1 (5 bases). From germline, CDR1 is MNHEY and CDR2 SMNVEV (reference sequence). Trimming removed 5 bases from V and 1 base from J, with 11 bases in between. This CDR3 region has 14 residues. The chain's CDR3 is CASSITGANTEAFF. The CDR3 DNA sequence: TGTGCCAGCAGTATCACAGGTGCGAACACTGAAGCTTTCTTT.

This chain uses TRBV6-5 with TRBJ2-1, with TRBD1 identical over 10 bases. V lost 6 bases, J lost 5 bases, and 7 bases stayed unmatched. This CDR3 spans 15 amino acids. Germline V gene sequence: CDR1 MNHEY, CDR2 SVGAGI. CDR3 bases: TGTGCCAGCAGCCCCGGACAGGGGGGAAACAATGAGCAGTTCTTC. Translating it yields CASSPGQGGNNEQFF.

V and J are TRBV7-8 and TRBJ2-7; 11 nucleotides agree with TRBD1. This CDR3 region has 14 residues. CDR1 and CDR2 (germline): SGHVS, FQNEAQ. Trimming removed 4 bases from V and 3 bases from J; junction bases left unmatched: 2. In DNA, the CDR3 is TGTGCCAGCAGCTGGGACAGGGGGTTCTACGAGCAGTACTTC. Translating gives CASSWDRGFYEQYF.

The V call is TRBV2, the J call TRBJ2-1; D is undetermined. The germline V gene has CDR1 SNHLY and CDR2 FYNNEI. Between the trimmed V and J ends, which lost 8 bases and 6 bases, there was a span of 5 bases. The CDR3 spans 10 residues. The CDR3 sequence is CASGFNEQFF. DNA for the CDR3: TGTGCCAGCGGTTTCAATGAGCAGTTCTTC.

The chain is built from TRBV28 and TRBJ1-2, with TRBD1 as a possible D gene (6 bases). The V and J ends lost 2 bases and 8 bases respectively, with 15 bases between them. The germline gives CDR1 MDHEN, CDR2 SYDVKM. The CDR3 is made up of 14 amino acids. CDR3 protein: CASSLGSRGGGYTF. DNA for the CDR3: TGTGCCAGCAGTTTAGGGTCCAGGGGCGGCGGCTACACCTTC.

The chain combines TRBV11-2 with TRBJ2-7; the D gene is possibly TRBD1 (5 bases). The CDR3 runs 15 residues. The germline V gene encodes CDR1 SGHAT and CDR2 FQNNGV. V was pared by 0 bases and J by 1 base, with 10 bases between. DNA of the CDR3: TGTGCCAGCAGCTTAGAGGGGTCAGGGTCCTACGAGCAGTACTTC. Its protein is CASSLEGSGSYEQYF.

This chain connects TRBV11-2 to TRBJ2-5; D is possibly TRBD1 or TRBD2 (5 bases each). TRBJ2-7 matches the DNA end more closely, so the J call is doubtful. This CDR3 spans 14 amino acids. Germline V gives CDR1 SGHAT, CDR2 FQNNGV. The CDR3 nucleotides are TGTGCCAGCAGCTCTTCGGGGCCCGATGACGAGCAGTACTTC. Its protein is CASSSSGPDDEQYF.

The chain recombines TRBV9 with TRBJ2-2, with 7 bases aligning to TRBD2. CDR1 is SGDLS, CDR2 YYNGEE, per germline. Trimming removed 1 base from V and 7 bases from J; junction bases left unmatched: 4. The length of the CDR3 is 14 residues. In DNA form, the CDR3 reads TGTGCCAGCAGCGTATGGAGGGAGGGCGGGGAGCTGTTTTTT. It yields the protein CASSVWREGGELFF. The complete variable domain, with remaining parts taken from reference TRBV9 and TRBJ2-2, reads DSGVTQTPKHLITATGQRVTLRCSPRSGDLSVYWYQQSLDQGLQFLIQYYNGEERAKGNILERFSAQQFPDLHSELNLSSLELGDSALYFCASSVWREGGELFFGEGSRLTVL.

The chain combines TRBV6-4 with TRBJ2-1; no clear D gene. Trimming left V 6 bases short and J 4 bases short, with 13 bases between. CDR1 and CDR2 from the germline V gene are MRHNA and SNTAGT. The CDR3 contains 14 residues. CDR3 in DNA: TGTGCCAGCAGAATTCAGAGCTATTACAATGAGCAGTTCTTC. Its translation is CASRIQSYYNEQFF.

This clone was seen a single time. The gene calls are TRBV14 and TRBJ1-2, with D tentatively TRBD1 (6 bases). CDR1 and CDR2 from the germline V gene are SGHDN and FVKESK. V was shortened by 1 base and J by 4 bases, with 10 bases between the two germline ends. This CDR3 has 14 residues. The CDR3 DNA is TGTGCCAGCAGCCAAGTCGGACAGAGCTATGGCTACACCTTC. This gives the protein CASSQVGQSYGYTF.

The chain uses TRBV4-1 and TRBJ1-2; D is perhaps TRBD1 (5 bases). V dropped 1 base and J dropped 6 bases, with 9 bases sitting between them. The CDR3 is made up of 13 amino acids. CDR1 is MGHRA and CDR2 is YSYEKL in the germline V gene. The CDR3 spells CASSQAQGNGYTF. The CDR3 coding sequence is TGCGCCAGCAGCCAAGCCCAGGGCAATGGCTACACCTTC.

The chain uses TRBV27 and TRBJ1-5; D may be TRBD1 (5 bases). V lost 6 bases and J 7 bases, leaving 22 bases between the germline ends. The CDR3 has 16 residues. Germline-derived CDR1 and CDR2 are MNHEY and SMNVEV (reference sequence). The CDR3: CASRTHFRDPAQPQHF. The CDR3 nucleotides are TGTGCCAGCAGAACCCATTTCCGGGACCCCGCACAGCCCCAGCATTTT.

This sequence joins TRBV7-9 and TRBJ2-2, with 9 bases identical to TRBD1. Unmatched junction bases numbered 5, after V lost 4 bases and J lost 5 bases. Germline CDR1 SEHNR, CDR2 FQNEAQ (reference sequence). The CDR3 runs to 15 residues. The chain's CDR3 is CASSSRQGETGELFF. CDR3 DNA sequence: TGTGCCAGCAGCTCCAGACAGGGGGAAACCGGGGAGCTGTTTTTT.

The chain combines TRBV4-1 with TRBJ2-2, with D perhaps TRBD2 (5 bases). This CDR3 spans 14 amino acids. V lost 1 base, J lost 8 bases, and 11 bases lay in between. Germline-derived CDR1 and CDR2 are MGHRA and YSYEKL. As DNA, the CDR3 is TGCGCCAGCAGCCAAGGGCGAGGGTTAGGGGAGCTGTTTTTT. Its translation is CASSQGRGLGELFF.

The rearrangement joins TRBV7-9 to TRBJ2-2, with a weak D call TRBD2 (6 bases). The germline gives CDR1 SEHNR, CDR2 FQNEAQ (reference sequence). Deletions cut 8 bases from V and 4 bases from J, with 23 bases between. This CDR3 has 17 amino acids. The CDR3: CASWATYREPRTGELFF. The CDR3, as DNA: TGTGCCAGCTGGGCCACTTACCGGGAGCCGCGCACCGGGGAGCTGTTTTTT.

V gene TRBV18 combines with J gene TRBJ2-2; 7 bases fit TRBD1. V was clipped by 2 bases and J by 5 bases; unmatched bases: 8. Germline V gives CDR1 KGHSH, CDR2 LQKENI. The CDR3 is made up of 16 amino acids. The CDR3 here is CASSPVDRARTGELFF. Here the CDR3 DNA reads TGTGCCAGCTCACCAGTAGACAGGGCGAGGACCGGGGAGCTGTTTTTT.

This chain joins TRBV28 and TRBJ1-2; D unclear. The V gene's germline CDR1 is MDHEN and CDR2 SYDVKM. The CDR3 totals 16 residues. V gave up 4 bases and J gave up 5 bases, with 20 bases separating them. The CDR3 DNA reads as TGTGCCAGCAGTTCGGTCGACCGCATAGAACCTTATGGCTACACCTTC. It codes for CASSSVDRIEPYGYTF.

This rearrangement joins TRBV2 to TRBJ1-5; unclear D gene. Trimming shortened V by 2 bases and J by 6 bases, and 20 bases separated the two germline ends. In germline, CDR1 is SNHLY, CDR2 FYNNEI. The CDR3 runs to 17 residues. For the CDR3, the DNA is TGTGCCAGCAGTGAAATGGGGTCCGTCCTCGCGCCTCAGCCCCAGCATTTT. Protein sequence: CASSEMGSVLAPQPQHF.

This sequence joins TRBV5-6 and TRBJ2-1; D possibly matches TRBD1 or TRBD2 (5 bases each). Germline V lookup: CDR1 SGHDT, CDR2 YYEEEE. With 3 bases removed from V and 6 bases from J, the gap between germline ends came to 13 bases. The CDR3 has 14 residues. The CDR3 bases are TGTGCCAGCAGCTCGGGACCACCATTCAATGAGCAGTTCTTC. Encoded protein: CASSSGPPFNEQFF.

This clone has just one count. The chain joins TRBV13 to TRBJ2-1; 10 nucleotides line up with TRBD1. This CDR3 region has 17 residues. Per the germline V gene, CDR1 is PRHDT and CDR2 is FYEKMQ (reference sequence). The V gene end was trimmed by 2 bases and the J gene end by 8 bases; junction bases not matched to a gene: 12. The CDR3 spells CASSLYEGDRGVDEQFF. The CDR3 DNA reads as TGTGCCAGCAGCTTATACGAGGGGGACAGGGGTGTTGATGAGCAGTTCTTC.

V gene TRBV21-1 combines with J gene TRBJ2-3; the table assigns TRBD2, which was not confirmed against the DNA. TRBV21-1 is annotated as a pseudogene. This CDR3 has 15 amino acids. CDR3 amino acids: CASRPGGSRTDTQYF. CDR3 nucleotide sequence: TGTGCCAGCAGGCCCGGGGGGTCCCGCACAGATACGCAGTATTTT.

This chain connects TRBV11-2 to TRBJ2-3; no reliable D call. Germline V CDR1 and CDR2: SGHAT, FQNNGV. There are 15 residues in the CDR3. The ends were cut back, 1 base at V and 4 bases at J, with 12 bases in the middle. The CDR3 spells CASSLAASRPDTQYF. The CDR3 nucleotides read TGTGCCAGCAGCTTAGCGGCCTCCCGCCCAGATACGCAGTATTTT.

The chain has TRBV4-1 and TRBJ1-2, with D perhaps matching TRBD1 (6 bases). This CDR3 is 14 amino acids long. CDR1 and CDR2 (germline): MGHRA, YSYEKL. Trimming stripped 0 bases from V and 8 bases from J, with 13 bases between. The CDR3 reads CASSQDMVGGGYTF. The CDR3 region has the DNA TGCGCCAGCAGCCAAGATATGGTCGGGGGCGGCTACACCTTC.

This clone was found once. The CDR3 sequence is CASSQEFDGFATNEKLFF. DNA of the CDR3: TGCGCCAGCAGCCAAGAATTTGACGGATTTGCAACTAATGAAAAACTGTTTTTT. V usage is TRBV4-1 and J usage is TRBJ1-4; unclear D gene. CDR1 and CDR2 (germline): MGHRA, YSYEKL. The CDR3 is 18 residues long. Trimming shortened V by 0 bases and J by 0 bases, and 14 bases separated the two germline ends.

This sequence joins TRBV27 and TRBJ1-4, with D uncertain. This CDR3 spans 14 amino acids. Germline V gene sequence: CDR1 MNHEY, CDR2 SMNVEV (reference sequence). V lost 5 bases to trimming and J lost 4 bases, with 11 bases between them. CDR3: CASSGVRGNEKLFF. DNA of the CDR3: TGTGCCAGCAGTGGGGTGCGGGGTAATGAAAAACTGTTTTTT. The full variable domain, in which reference TRBV27 and TRBJ1-4 provide the parts outside the CDR3, is EAQVTQNPRYLITVTGKKLTVTCSQNMNHEYMSWYRQDPGLGLRQIYYSMNVEVTDKGDVPEGYKVSRKEKRNFPLILESPSPNQTSLYFCASSGVRGNEKLFFGSGTQLSVL.

Details on this clone: Other DNA sequences in the same sample also yield this CDR3. The chain recombines TRBV27 with TRBJ2-7; no clear D. The CDR3 has 13 amino acids. Germline V gives CDR1 MNHEY, CDR2 SMNVEV (reference sequence). The V gene lost 2 bases and the J gene lost 3 bases, with 8 bases spanning the gap. CDR3 sequence (DNA): TGTGCCAGCAGTTTAGGACCGAGCTACGAGCAGTACTTC. Residues: CASSLGPSYEQYF.

This clone was detected only once. This chain uses TRBV7-8 with TRBJ2-2; possibly TRBD1 for D (6 bases). Germline V gene lookup returns CDR1 SGHVS and CDR2 FQNEAQ. V shed 7 bases and J shed 5 bases, with 17 bases lying between them. The CDR3 runs to 15 residues. Here the CDR3 DNA reads TGTGCCAGCATCTTGGGACACGCCTTAACCGGGGAGCTGTTTTTT. Amino acid sequence: CASILGHALTGELFF.